Below are 23 T cell receptor beta chains sequenced from a single sample in a study of response to subunit inactivated influenza vaccine. TCRdb called the RT-PCR reads again in MiXCR, with one record for every CDR3 protein. The sample yields about 170,000 distinct CDR3 sequences, about an eighth seen once. Separately, the same data were catalogued under a study of T cells expressing NK-cell markers. That investigation notes: Libraries used 5'RACE template switching adding universal primer site and UMIs.

Specimen: CD8+ T cells sorted from PBMCs, collected approximately 13 days after vaccination. The receptors shown here come from a man aged 45-60 years who received an inactivated influenza vaccine.

This clonotype showed up just a few times. The rearrangement joins TRBV9 to TRBJ2-1; 14 bases align to TRBD2. V lost 4 bases and J lost 10; bases outside the gene matches: 4. The CDR3 sequence is 14 residues long. Per germline, CDR1 SGDLS and CDR2 YYNGEE. The CDR3 here is CASSSGLAGVEQFF. CDR3 DNA: TGTGCCAGCAGCTCGGGACTAGCGGGAGTAGAGCAGTTCTTC. Full variable domain (rest looked up from reference TRBV9 and TRBJ2-1): DSGVTQTPKHLITATGQRVTLRCSPRSGDLSVYWYQQSLDQGLQFLIQYYNGEERAKGNILERFSAQQFPDLHSELNLSSLELGDSALYFCASSSGLAGVEQFFGPGTRLTVL.

This chain links TRBV28 with TRBJ2-1; maybe TRBD2 (6 bases). CDR3 size: 16 residues. V gave up 6 bases and J gave up 3 bases, with 18 bases separating them. Germline V gene sequence: CDR1 MDHEN, CDR2 SYDVKM. CDR3 coding DNA: TGTGCCAGCAGCCGAGACATAGCGGCCTACTACAATGAGCAGTTCTTC. Its protein is CASSRDIAAYYNEQFF.

This clonotype was counted ten times or more. CDR3 coding DNA: TGTGCCAGCTCAGAGGGGTTACCCTACAATGAGCAGTTCTTC. It translates to CASSEGLPYNEQFF. J is TRBJ2-1 and V is TRBV12-3 or TRBV12-4; D possibly uses TRBD1 or TRBD2 (5 bases each). Trimming took 8 bases from V and 2 from J, leaving 13 bases between them. CDR3 length: 14 amino acids.

The chain's CDR3 is CASREWQTTNTGELFF. As DNA, the CDR3 is TGCGCCAGCAGGGAATGGCAGACAACGAACACCGGGGAGCTGTTTTTT. The genes are TRBV4-3 and TRBJ2-2, with unresolved D. The CDR3 has 16 residues. The V end was cut by 6 bases, the J end by 0 bases, with 14 bases between. CDR1 and CDR2 from the germline V gene are LGHNA and YSLEER.

V is TRBV7-2 and J is TRBJ2-1; weak D call: TRBD2 (6 bases). Per germline, CDR1 SGHTA and CDR2 FQGNSA. Between the trimmed V and J ends, which lost 3 bases and 10 bases, there was a span of 16 bases. CDR3 length: 14 amino acids. The CDR3 nucleotides read TGTGCCAGCAGCTTTGTGTCGGAGGGTCGGGAGCAGTTCTTC. Amino acid sequence: CASSFVSEGREQFF.

This clonotype has more than one count but fewer than ten. The gene calls are TRBV3-1 and TRBJ2-1; 14 bases line up with TRBD2. CDR3 size: 16 residues. V trimming: 5 bases; J trimming: 3 bases; junction bases outside the gene matches: 3. Per the germline V gene, CDR1 is LGHDT and CDR2 is YNNKEL (reference sequence). The CDR3 loop is CASSKGLAGVYNEQFF. CDR3 DNA sequence: TGTGCCAGCAGCAAGGGACTAGCGGGAGTCTACAATGAGCAGTTCTTC.

In this sample, this clonotype turned up a few times. The rearrangement joins TRBV4-3 to TRBJ2-1; D remains ambiguous. The ends were cut back, 1 base at V and 1 base at J, with 11 bases in the middle. Germline V gene sequence: CDR1 LGHNA, CDR2 YSLEER. There are 16 residues in the CDR3. The CDR3 nucleotides read TGCGCCAGCAGCCAAGGGCAGGTCCTATCCTACAATGAGCAGTTCTTC. Encoded protein: CASSQGQVLSYNEQFF.

There are many counts of this clonotype. The chain uses TRBV7-9 and TRBJ1-2; D is unresolved. Trimming took 3 bases from V and 3 from J, leaving 8 bases between them. The CDR3 is made up of 13 amino acids. In germline, CDR1 is SEHNR, CDR2 FQNEAQ (reference sequence). The CDR3 DNA reads as TGTGCCAGCAGCTTGTTGGAATACTATGGCTACACCTTC. It translates to CASSLLEYYGYTF. The full variable domain, with the rest looked up from reference TRBV7-9 and TRBJ1-2, is DTGVSQNPRHKITKRGQNVTFRCDPISEHNRLYWYRQTLGQGPEFLTYFQNEAQLEKSRLLSDRFSAERPKGSFSTLEIQRTEQGDSAMYLCASSLLEYYGYTFGSGTRLTVV.

The table lists this clonotype with a few counts. The chain carries TRBV6-2 or TRBV6-3 and TRBJ1-1; 8 bases match TRBD1. CDR1 is MNHEY, CDR2 SVGEGT, per germline. The length of the CDR3 is 15 residues. The V segment lost 2 bases and the J segment 5 bases; nucleotides outside the gene matches: 7. This chain's CDR3 is CASSYTTGVGTEAFF. CDR3 nucleotides: TGTGCCAGCAGTTACACGACAGGGGTGGGTACTGAAGCTTTCTTT.

This clonotype was seen a few times. DNA for the CDR3: TGTGCCAGCAGCCCCGGGACAGGTAAATCCTACGAGCAGTACTTC. Its translation: CASSPGTGKSYEQYF. The rearrangement links TRBV28 to TRBJ2-7, with TRBD1 matching 8 bases. This CDR3 has 15 amino acids. The V gene end was trimmed by 6 bases and the J gene end by 1 base; junction bases not matched to a gene: 8. CDR1 and CDR2 from the germline V gene are MDHEN and SYDVKM.

The sample holds a few counts of this clonotype. This CDR3 is CASSIRDGQYEQYF. CDR3 in DNA: TGTGCCAGCAGTATCCGGGACGGTCAATACGAGCAGTACTTC. The chain joins TRBV6-1 to TRBJ2-7; D might be TRBD1 or TRBD2, each matching 5 bases. The CDR3 has 14 residues. V was trimmed by 5 bases and J by 4 bases, leaving 15 bases between them. From germline, CDR1 is MNHNS and CDR2 SASEGT.

This clonotype was counted only a few times. The rearrangement joins TRBV5-5 to TRBJ2-7; 7 bases map to TRBD1. The germline V gene has CDR1 SGHKS and CDR2 YYEKEE (reference sequence). V was pared by 7 bases and J by 3 bases, with 7 bases of the junction left unmatched. The CDR3 is made up of 13 amino acids. The CDR3 bases are TGTGCCAGCTTGAGGACAGGAGGCTACGAGCAGTACTTC. This gives the protein CASLRTGGYEQYF.

This chain uses TRBV12-3 or TRBV12-4 with TRBJ2-2, with TRBD2 identical over 11 bases. The CDR3 loop spans 16 amino acids. With V trimmed by 7 bases and J by 3 bases, 7 bases remained unmatched. The CDR3 is CASIPRLAGHTGELFF. The DNA of the CDR3 is TGTGCCAGCATCCCCCGACTAGCGGGGCACACCGGGGAGCTGTTTTTT.

The gene calls are TRBV27 and TRBJ2-1; TRBD2 is a possible D gene (6 bases). The CDR3 is made up of 13 amino acids. V was pared by 8 bases and J by 2 bases, with 10 bases between. Germline assignment: CDR1 MNHEY and CDR2 SMNVEV (reference sequence). The CDR3 sequence: CASRASAYNEQFF. Written as DNA, the CDR3 is TGTGCCAGCCGGGCTAGCGCCTACAATGAGCAGTTCTTC.

This clonotype came up a few times. The rearrangement joins TRBV6-2 or TRBV6-3 to TRBJ1-5, with D unclear. Germline V gene sequence: CDR1 MNHEY, CDR2 SVGEGT. The CDR3 has 15 amino acids. V was trimmed by 6 bases and J by 0 bases, leaving 12 bases between them. CDR3 bases: TGTGCCAGCAGGACGGATCGAAATAGCAATCAGCCCCAGCATTTT. This sequence encodes CASRTDRNSNQPQHF.

This clonotype was seen at least ten times. The chain couples TRBV7-2 to TRBJ2-3; TRBD2 aligns across 11 bases. Germline CDR1 SGHTA, CDR2 FQGNSA. V lost 4 bases, J lost 0 bases, and 0 bases stayed unmatched. The CDR3 is 15 amino acids. CDR3 loop: CASSWTSGSTDTQYF. The CDR3 DNA follows: TGTGCCAGCAGCTGGACTAGCGGGAGCACAGATACGCAGTATTTT. The whole variable domain, filled in from reference TRBV7-2 and TRBJ2-3, reads GAGVSQSPSNKVTEKGKDVELRCDPISGHTALYWYRQSLGQGLEFLIYFQGNSAPDKSGLPSDRFSAERTGGSVSTLTIQRTQQEDSAVYLCASSWTSGSTDTQYFGPGTRLTVL.

The rearrangement links TRBV12-3 or TRBV12-4 to TRBJ2-7; D unresolved. The CDR3 sequence is 12 residues long. The V and J ends lost 3 bases and 6 bases respectively, with 9 bases between them. CDR3 loop: CASSLSLIEQYF. The CDR3 DNA is TGTGCCAGCAGTTTGAGCCTGATCGAGCAGTACTTC.

The chain carries TRBV4-3 and TRBJ2-7; the D gene is possibly TRBD2 (5 bases). The CDR3 runs 15 residues. Trimming cost V 1 base and J 2 bases, with 12 bases left between them. Looked up from germline, CDR1 is LGHNA and CDR2 is YSLEER. The CDR3 is CASSQALSGTYEQYF. DNA for the CDR3: TGCGCCAGCAGCCAAGCATTAAGCGGAACCTACGAGCAGTACTTC.

The sample holds a few counts of this clonotype. V gene TRBV9 combines with J gene TRBJ2-3; D possibly uses TRBD1 or TRBD2 (5 bases each). From germline, CDR1 is SGDLS and CDR2 YYNGEE. This CDR3 contains 17 residues. V lost 3 bases and J 3 bases, leaving 20 bases between the germline ends. The CDR3 coding sequence is TGTGCCAGCAGCGCGGAGGTCCTTGGGGGAGAGACAGATACGCAGTATTTT. Translating it yields CASSAEVLGGETDTQYF.

The V call is TRBV7-2, the J call TRBJ1-2, with a weak D call TRBD1 (6 bases). The CDR3 sequence is 14 residues long. Per germline, CDR1 SGHTA and CDR2 FQGNSA. Trimming pared 5 bases from V and 3 bases from J, leaving 13 bases between. The CDR3 DNA reads TGTGCCAGCAGCCCCTACAGGGCGCACTATGGCTACACCTTC. Translation gives CASSPYRAHYGYTF. Supplemented by reference TRBV7-2 and TRBJ1-2, the full variable domain reads GAGVSQSPSNKVTEKGKDVELRCDPISGHTALYWYRQSLGQGLEFLIYFQGNSAPDKSGLPSDRFSAERTGGSVSTLTIQRTQQEDSAVYLCASSPYRAHYGYTFGSGTRLTVV.

Ten or more counts support this clonotype. This chain joins TRBV29-1 and TRBJ1-3, with D hard to call. Trimming left V 1 base short and J 0 bases short, with 19 bases between. The CDR3 is made up of 18 amino acids. CDR1 and CDR2 (germline): SQVTM, ANQGSEA. The CDR3 region has the DNA TGCAGCGTTGAAGGCATTCCGTCCGAACCTTTCTCTGGAAACACCATATATTTT. Translating gives CSVEGIPSEPFSGNTIYF.

This clonotype was recorded a few times. Here the CDR3 reads CASGVGAAQETQYF. CDR3 coding DNA: TGTGCCAGCGGGGTCGGTGCGGCCCAAGAGACCCAGTACTTC. V is TRBV10-3 and J is TRBJ2-5, with D tentatively TRBD2 (6 bases). Trimming took off 10 bases at V and 1 base at J, with 16 bases between the two ends. Germline CDR1 is ENHRY and CDR2 is SYGVKD. This CDR3 is 14 amino acids long.

The genes are TRBV6-1 and TRBJ2-2; possible D gene TRBD1, 5 bases. The CDR3 has 16 residues. CDR1 is MNHNS and CDR2 is SASEGT in the germline V gene. Trimming stripped 4 bases from V and 3 bases from J, with 15 bases between. In DNA, the CDR3 is TGTGCCAGCAGTGGGGCCAGGGTGGCCCACACCGGGGAGCTGTTTTTT. Translated, it gives CASSGARVAHTGELFF.